Listed below are T cell receptor beta chains from one sample, sequenced in a study of identical twins. TCRdb re-analysed the 5' RACE reads in MiXCR, keeping a single row per CDR3 protein. This repertoire shows roughly 1.6 million distinct CDR3 sequences, roughly a third found once; its top ten account for approximately 0.29%. Sequencing was done on a sample of cord blood. Receptor source: a newborn girl in good health. CDR3s include the opening cysteine and the closing phenylalanine or tryptophan. A D gene is named only where the DNA matches it firmly. The size of a clone is reported for some rows only, either as once, few or many, or as a class for expanded clones.

D gene	V gene	clone size	J gene	CDR3 DNA	CDR3 protein
NA	TRBV6-1	NA	TRBJ1-2	TGTGCCAGCAGTGAAGTAGATGGGGGTGACTATGGCTACACCTTC	CASSEVDGGDYGYTF
TRBD2	TRBV11-2	few	TRBJ2-1	TGTGCCAGCAGCTTAGTACAGCGGGGAAAGAATGAGCAGTTCTTC	CASSLVQRGKNEQFF
NA	TRBV7-9	few	TRBJ2-2	TGTGCCAGCAGCTTCTTTACAGGGTTGGGCCCCGGGGAGCTGTTTTTT	CASSFFTGLGPGELFF
NA	TRBV29-1	NA	TRBJ2-3	TGCAGCGTCCCGGTACGGGCAGTCCCAGATACGCAGTATTTT	CSVPVRAVPDTQYF
NA	TRBV6-2/TRBV6-3	many	TRBJ2-7	TGTGCCAGCAGTACCCCCTGGGACACCTACGAGCAGTACTTC	CASSTPWDTYEQYF
NA	TRBV6-6	NA	TRBJ2-5	TGTGCCAGCAGTTATCGAGGGGCCCTTAATGAGCAGTACTTC	CASSYRGALNEQYF
TRBD1	TRBV3-1	many	TRBJ2-3	TGTGCCAGCAGTCCAGGGACAGGAAGCACAGATACGCAGTATTTT	CASSPGTGSTDTQYF
NA	TRBV28	few	TRBJ1-5	TGTGCCAGCAGTTATGTAGTCAGGGGAGCTAGCAATCAGCCCCAGCATTTT	CASSYVVRGASNQPQHF
NA	TRBV15	few	TRBJ2-1	TGTGCCACCAGCGCTTCCGTGACAGGTTTGGGAAATGAGCAGTTCTTC	CATSASVTGLGNEQFF
TRBD1	TRBV29-1	NA	TRBJ2-7	TGCAGCGCGGGACAGGGTAACCACGAGCAGTACTTC	CSAGQGNHEQYF
NA	TRBV7-9	few	TRBJ2-5	TGTGCCAGCAGCTTAATGCAGGACGAAGAGACCCAGTACTTC	CASSLMQDEETQYF
TRBD1	TRBV12-3/TRBV12-4	NA	TRBJ2-1	TGTGCCAGCCTCGGGACAGGGGGCCTTCTCAATGAGCAGTTCTTC	CASLGTGGLLNEQFF
NA	TRBV7-9	NA	TRBJ1-1	TGTGCCAGCCTCTCGGTTCGGGACACCGGGAAGGACACTGAAGCTTTCTTT	CASLSVRDTGKDTEAFF
NA	TRBV29-1	few	TRBJ2-3	TGCAGCGCCACCGTAGCATGGGGCACAGATACGCAGTATTTT	CSATVAWGTDTQYF
TRBD1	TRBV20-1	few	TRBJ2-4	TGCAGTGCGGGACAGGGGTCCGCCAAAAACATTCAGTACTTC	CSAGQGSAKNIQYF
NA	TRBV2	NA	TRBJ1-5	TGTGCCAGCAGGGCGCAGTCTCAACGTCAGCCCCAGCATTTT	CASRAQSQRQPQHF
TRBD2	TRBV7-2	NA	TRBJ2-1	TGTGCCAGCAGCGCCCGACTAGCGGACTCCTACAATGAGCAGTTCTTC	CASSARLADSYNEQFF
NA	TRBV5-1	few	TRBJ2-3	TGCGCCAGCAGTTCCCTGGGGGGCAACACAGATACGCAGTATTTT	CASSSLGGNTDTQYF
NA	TRBV27	NA	TRBJ1-5	TGTGCCAGCAGCCCTTATCTCTCAGAGCCTGATGGCAATCAGCCCCAGCATTTT	CASSPYLSEPDGNQPQHF
TRBD2	TRBV20-1	few	TRBJ2-1	TGCAGTGCTAGACTAGCGGGGGGGCGCTCCTACAATGAGCAGTTCTTC	CSARLAGGRSYNEQFF
TRBD2	TRBV3-1	NA	TRBJ2-3	TGTGCCAGCAGCCAATTTCTAGCGGGACGCACAGAAACGCAGTATTTT	CASSQFLAGRTETQYF
NA	TRBV21-1	few	TRBJ2-7	TGTGCCAGATCAGCCGCGGACAGGGCCTACGAGCAGTACTTC	CARSAADRAYEQYF
TRBD2	TRBV5-1	NA	TRBJ2-5	TGCGCCAGCAGCTTTGGACTAGCGGGGCAGTACTTC	CASSFGLAGQYF
NA	TRBV18	NA	TRBJ1-5	TGTGCCAGCTCCCAGCAAGATCAGCCCCAGCATTTT	CASSQQDQPQHF
NA	TRBV7-2	many	TRBJ2-3	TGTGCCAGCAGCTTAGCGCTCTGGAGGGGGCACACAGATACGCAGTATTTT	CASSLALWRGHTDTQYF
TRBD1	TRBV7-9	NA	TRBJ1-1	TGTGCCAGCAGCCGGACAGGGATGAGCACTGAAGCTTTCTTT	CASSRTGMSTEAFF
NA	TRBV7-2	NA	TRBJ2-1	TGTGCCAGCTGTAGGCGGATGAGCTCCTACAATGAGCAGTTCTTC	CASCRRMSSYNEQFF
NA	TRBV7-9	few	TRBJ2-5	TGTGCCAGCAGCTCCACATGGGTAGTCCGGGCAGAGACCCAGTACTTC	CASSSTWVVRAETQYF
TRBD2	TRBV12-3/TRBV12-4	NA	TRBJ2-1	TGTGCCACTGGGGGCGGGAGGCCCTTTGGATCCTACAATGAGCAGTTCTTC	CATGGGRPFGSYNEQFF
TRBD2	TRBV7-2	few	TRBJ2-5	TGTGCCAGCAGCTTACGGACTAGCGGGAGAAATGAGCAGTACTTC	CASSLRTSGRNEQYF
NA	TRBV7-2	NA	TRBJ1-5	TGTGCCAGCAGCATTTCGGGAAGGCCATGGCCCCAGCATTTT	CASSISGRPWPQHF
NA	TRBV11-2	few	TRBJ2-1	TGTGCCAGCACCATGGCGGAAAAGGTCAATGAGCAGTTCTTC	CASTMAEKVNEQFF
TRBD1	TRBV5-1	few	TRBJ1-6	TGCGCCAGCAGCTTCCGGGACAGGGGCTCTAGGGGGGATAATTCACCCCTCCACTTT	CASSFRDRGSRGDNSPLHF
TRBD1	TRBV20-1	NA	TRBJ1-2	TGCAGTGCTGAGAGGGACAGGGGAATTCAAAACTATGGCTACACCTTC	CSAERDRGIQNYGYTF
NA	TRBV28	NA	TRBJ2-4	TGTGCCAGCAGTTTCCCGGGACAAAACATTCAGTACTTC	CASSFPGQNIQYF
NA	TRBV20-1	NA	TRBJ1-2	TGCAGTGCTAGTTCCCAAACATTTGGCAGGCCGGTCTATGGCTACACCTTC	CSASSQTFGRPVYGYTF
NA	TRBV24-1	NA	TRBJ2-5	TGTGCCACCAACTCGGGGCGGAGCTCCTACAATGAGTTCTTC	CATNSGRSSYNEFF
TRBD2	TRBV7-9	few	TRBJ2-7	TGTGCCAGCAGCTTAGCGAAGGCGGGGGGCTACAATGAGCAGTACTTC	CASSLAKAGGYNEQYF
NA	TRBV21-1	NA	TRBJ2-1	TGTGCCAGCAGCAGCCTACCGGGACTAGAGTACCACGAGCAGTTCTTC	CASSSLPGLEYHEQFF
NA	TRBV20-1	NA	TRBJ2-3	TGCAGTGCTAGAGATATCGGACAAAGCACAGATACGCAGTATTTT	CSARDIGQSTDTQYF
NA	TRBV5-1	few	TRBJ1-4	TGCGCCAGCAGGAATGGAACAGCCCCGAATGAAAAACTGTTTTTT	CASRNGTAPNEKLFF
NA	TRBV28	NA	TRBJ2-5	TGTGCCAGCAGTTTACCGGGCAAGGGGCAAGAGACCCAGTACTTC	CASSLPGKGQETQYF
NA	TRBV20-1	NA	TRBJ2-5	TGCAGTGCTGGTTCTCACGTACGGGCCTACCAAGAGACCCAGTACTTC	CSAGSHVRAYQETQYF
TRBD2	TRBV12-3/TRBV12-4	few	TRBJ2-2	TGTGCCAGCAGTTTACCTAGCGGGGGGAACACCGGGGAGCTGTTTTTT	CASSLPSGGNTGELFF
TRBD2	TRBV3-1	NA	TRBJ2-3	TGTGCCAGCAGCCAGTACACACGACCCCTAGCGGGACGCACAGATACGCAGTATTTT	CASSQYTRPLAGRTDTQYF
NA	TRBV13	NA	TRBJ2-2	TGTGCCAGCAGCTTCTATCTCACCGGGGAGCTGTTTTTT	CASSFYLTGELFF
NA	TRBV4-1	NA	TRBJ2-5	TGTGCCAACAGCCGTGGACCCCAAGAGACCCAGTACTTC	CANSRGPQETQYF
NA	TRBV12-3/TRBV12-4	many	TRBJ2-7	TGTGCCAGCAGTTTTCAGGGGAGCTCCTACGAGCAGTACTTC	CASSFQGSSYEQYF
NA	TRBV18	few	TRBJ2-1	TGTGCCAGCTCACCTCAAAGAGAGCAGTTCTTC	CASSPQREQFF
NA	TRBV14	NA	TRBJ2-7	TGTGCCAGCAGCCAAAGGCTTAGCCCCTACGAGCAGTACTTC	CASSQRLSPYEQYF
NA	TRBV20-1	NA	TRBJ1-5	TGCAGTGCTAAGCGGCGCAATCAGCCCCAGCATTTT	CSAKRRNQPQHF
NA	TRBV12-3/TRBV12-4	NA	TRBJ2-3	TGTGCCAGCACCCCCTTCCGGGGGTTCACAGATACGCAGTATTTT	CASTPFRGFTDTQYF
NA	TRBV7-8	few	TRBJ2-5	TGTGCCAGCAGCTTAGCTATTTGGGCGTTCCAAGAGACCCAGTACTTC	CASSLAIWAFQETQYF
NA	TRBV12-3/TRBV12-4	NA	TRBJ1-2	TGTGCCAGCAGCCCACTTGGAGGGGGCTATGGCTACACCTTC	CASSPLGGGYGYTF
NA	TRBV5-5	NA	TRBJ2-2	TGTGCCAGCAGCCAGCTTACCAGGGCCCTTAACACCGGGGAGCTGTTTTTT	CASSQLTRALNTGELFF
NA	TRBV27	NA	TRBJ2-1	TGTGCCAGCAGTTTAGCGTTGGGCAGGCGGACCCTAATGCAGTTCTTC	CASSLALGRRTLMQFF
TRBD2	TRBV5-1	many	TRBJ2-1	TGCGCCAGCAGCATTAGACTAGCGGGAGTTCATGAGCAGTTCTTC	CASSIRLAGVHEQFF
TRBD2	TRBV12-3/TRBV12-4	NA	TRBJ2-3	TGTGCCAGCAGTTTGCGGCGCTCTCTAGCGGGGGGGCCCAGCACAGGTACGCAGTATTTT	CASSLRRSLAGGPSTGTQYF
NA	TRBV5-6	few	TRBJ1-2	TGTGCCAGCAGCTTGGCCGTGCAGGGGAACTATGGCTACACCTTC	CASSLAVQGNYGYTF